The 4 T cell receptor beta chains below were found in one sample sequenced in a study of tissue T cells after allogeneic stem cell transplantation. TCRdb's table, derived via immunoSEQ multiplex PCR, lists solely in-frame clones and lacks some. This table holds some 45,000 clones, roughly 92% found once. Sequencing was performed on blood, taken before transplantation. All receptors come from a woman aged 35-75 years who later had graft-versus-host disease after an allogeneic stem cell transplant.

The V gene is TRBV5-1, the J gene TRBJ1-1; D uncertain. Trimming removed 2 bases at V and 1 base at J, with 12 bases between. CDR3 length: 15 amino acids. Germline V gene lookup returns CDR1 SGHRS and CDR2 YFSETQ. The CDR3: CASSFSVSSNTEAFF. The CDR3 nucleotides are TGCGCCAGCAGCTTTTCGGTCTCTTCGAACACTGAAGCTTTCTTT.

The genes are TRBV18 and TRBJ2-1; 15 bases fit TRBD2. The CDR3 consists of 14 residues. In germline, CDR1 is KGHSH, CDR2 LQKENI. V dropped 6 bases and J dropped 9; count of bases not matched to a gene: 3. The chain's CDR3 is CASSPGLAGGEQFF. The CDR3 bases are TGTGCCAGCTCGCCGGGACTAGCGGGAGGTGAGCAGTTCTTC.

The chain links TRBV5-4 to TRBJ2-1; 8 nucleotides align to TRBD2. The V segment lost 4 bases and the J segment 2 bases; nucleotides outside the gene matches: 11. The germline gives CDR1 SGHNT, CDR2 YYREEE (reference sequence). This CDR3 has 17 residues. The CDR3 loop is CASSPRGGEVAYNEQFF. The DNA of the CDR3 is TGTGCCAGCAGCCCACGGGGGGGTGAAGTAGCCTACAATGAGCAGTTCTTC. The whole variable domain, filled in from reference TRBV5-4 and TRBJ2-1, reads ETGVTQSPTHLIKTRGQQVTLRCSSQSGHNTVSWYQQALGQGPQFIFQYYREEENGRGNFPPRFSGLQFPNYSSELNVNALELDDSALYLCASSPRGGEVAYNEQFFGPGTRLTVL.

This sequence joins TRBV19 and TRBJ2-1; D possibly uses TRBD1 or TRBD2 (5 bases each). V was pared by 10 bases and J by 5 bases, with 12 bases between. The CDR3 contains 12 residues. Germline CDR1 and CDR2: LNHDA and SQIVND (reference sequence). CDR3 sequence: CATGDPNNEQFF. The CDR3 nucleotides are TGTGCCACCGGGGACCCAAACAATGAGCAGTTCTTC.